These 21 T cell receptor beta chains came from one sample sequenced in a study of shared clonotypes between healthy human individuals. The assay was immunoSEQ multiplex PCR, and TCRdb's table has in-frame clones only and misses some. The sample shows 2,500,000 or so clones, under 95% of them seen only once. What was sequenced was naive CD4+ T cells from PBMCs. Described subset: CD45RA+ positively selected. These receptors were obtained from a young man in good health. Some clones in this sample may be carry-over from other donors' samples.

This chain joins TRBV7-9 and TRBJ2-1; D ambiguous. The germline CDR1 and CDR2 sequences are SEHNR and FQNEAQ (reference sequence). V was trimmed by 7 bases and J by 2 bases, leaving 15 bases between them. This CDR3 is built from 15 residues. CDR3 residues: CASTLVPTTYNEQFF. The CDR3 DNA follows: TGTGCCAGCACCCTAGTCCCAACAACCTACAATGAGCAGTTCTTC.

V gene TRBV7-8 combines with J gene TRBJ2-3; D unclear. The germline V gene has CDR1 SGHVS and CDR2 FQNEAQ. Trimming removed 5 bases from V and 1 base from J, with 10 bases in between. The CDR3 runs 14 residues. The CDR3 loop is CASSLPVGTDTQYF. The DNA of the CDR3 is TGTGCCAGCAGCCTCCCGGTGGGCACAGATACGCAGTATTTT.

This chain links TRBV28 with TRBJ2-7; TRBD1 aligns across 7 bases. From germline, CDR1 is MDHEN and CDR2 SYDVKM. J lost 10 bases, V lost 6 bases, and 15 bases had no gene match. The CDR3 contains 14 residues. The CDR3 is CASSRLGGRLSQYF. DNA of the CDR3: TGTGCCAGCAGCCGCTTAGGGGGCAGGCTATCTCAGTACTTC.

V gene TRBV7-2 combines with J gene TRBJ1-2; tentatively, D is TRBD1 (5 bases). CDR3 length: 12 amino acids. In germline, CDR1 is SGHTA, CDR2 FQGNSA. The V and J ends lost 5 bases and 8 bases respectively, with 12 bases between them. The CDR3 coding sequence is TGTGCCAGCAGCGCCTCGGGGACCGGCTACACCTTC. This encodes CASSASGTGYTF.

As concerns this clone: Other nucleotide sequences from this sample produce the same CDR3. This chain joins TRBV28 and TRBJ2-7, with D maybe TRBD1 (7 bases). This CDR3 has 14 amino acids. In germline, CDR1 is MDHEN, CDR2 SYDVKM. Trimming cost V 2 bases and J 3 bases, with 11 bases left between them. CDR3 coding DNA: TGTGCCAGCAGTTTAGGCGGGACAGTCTACGAGCAGTACTTC. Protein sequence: CASSLGGTVYEQYF. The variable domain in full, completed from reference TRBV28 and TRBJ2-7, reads DVKVTQSSRYLVKRTGEKVFLECVQDMDHENMFWYRQDPGLGLRLIYFSYDVKMKEKGDIPEGYSVSREKKERFSLILESASTNQTSMYLCASSLGGTVYEQYFGPGTRLTVT.

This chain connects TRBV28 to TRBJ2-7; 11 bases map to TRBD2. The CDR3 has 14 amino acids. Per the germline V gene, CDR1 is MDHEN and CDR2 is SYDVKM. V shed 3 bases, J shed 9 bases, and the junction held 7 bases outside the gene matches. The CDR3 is CASSLRSGREWQYF. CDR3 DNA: TGTGCCAGCAGTTTGCGTAGCGGGAGGGAGTGGCAGTACTTC.

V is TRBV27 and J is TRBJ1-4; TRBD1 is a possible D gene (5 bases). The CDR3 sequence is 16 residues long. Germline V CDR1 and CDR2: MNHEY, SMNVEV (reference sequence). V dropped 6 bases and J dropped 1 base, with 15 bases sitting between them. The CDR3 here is CASRRSGRLTNEKLFF. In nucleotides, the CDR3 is TGTGCCAGCAGGAGATCGGGACGGTTAACTAATGAAAAACTGTTTTTT.

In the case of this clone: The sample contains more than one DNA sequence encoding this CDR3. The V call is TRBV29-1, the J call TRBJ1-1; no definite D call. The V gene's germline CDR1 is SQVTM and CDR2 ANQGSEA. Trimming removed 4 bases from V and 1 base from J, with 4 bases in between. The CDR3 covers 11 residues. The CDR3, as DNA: TGCAGCGTTGGCTCGAACACTGAAGCTTTCTTT. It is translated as CSVGSNTEAFF.

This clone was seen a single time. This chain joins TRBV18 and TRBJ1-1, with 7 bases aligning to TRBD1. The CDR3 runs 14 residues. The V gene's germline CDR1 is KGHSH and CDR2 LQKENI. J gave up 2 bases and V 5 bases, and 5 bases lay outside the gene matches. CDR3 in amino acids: CASSSDRANTEAFF. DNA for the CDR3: TGTGCCAGCTCATCCGACAGGGCAAACACTGAAGCTTTCTTT.

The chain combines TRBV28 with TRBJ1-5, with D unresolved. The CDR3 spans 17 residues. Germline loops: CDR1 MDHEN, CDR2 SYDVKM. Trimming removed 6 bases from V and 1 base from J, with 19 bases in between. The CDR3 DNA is TGTGCCAGCAGCCCCCCTTATCTGGAAGGGAGCAATCAGCCCCAGCATTTT. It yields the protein CASSPPYLEGSNQPQHF. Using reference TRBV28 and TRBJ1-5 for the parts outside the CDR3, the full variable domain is DVKVTQSSRYLVKRTGEKVFLECVQDMDHENMFWYRQDPGLGLRLIYFSYDVKMKEKGDIPEGYSVSREKKERFSLILESASTNQTSMYLCASSPPYLEGSNQPQHFGDGTRLSIL.

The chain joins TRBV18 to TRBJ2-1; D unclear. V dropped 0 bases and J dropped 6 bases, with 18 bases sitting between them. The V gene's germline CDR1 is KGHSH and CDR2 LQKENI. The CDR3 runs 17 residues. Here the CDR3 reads CASSPPARLVDANEQFF. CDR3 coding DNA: TGTGCCAGCTCACCACCGGCCCGTCTCGTGGACGCCAATGAGCAGTTCTTC.

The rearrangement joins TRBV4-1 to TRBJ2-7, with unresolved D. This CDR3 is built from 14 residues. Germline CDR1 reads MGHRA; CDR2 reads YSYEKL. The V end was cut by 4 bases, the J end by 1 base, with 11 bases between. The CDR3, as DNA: TGCGCCAGCAGCCCACCGACGCATTCCTACGAGCAGTACTTC. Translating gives CASSPPTHSYEQYF.

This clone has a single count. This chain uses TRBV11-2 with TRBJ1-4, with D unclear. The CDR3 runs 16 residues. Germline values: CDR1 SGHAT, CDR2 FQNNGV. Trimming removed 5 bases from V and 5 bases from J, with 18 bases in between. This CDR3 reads CASSRLYANINEKLFF. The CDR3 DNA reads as TGTGCCAGCAGCCGGCTTTACGCGAACATCAATGAAAAACTGTTTTTT.

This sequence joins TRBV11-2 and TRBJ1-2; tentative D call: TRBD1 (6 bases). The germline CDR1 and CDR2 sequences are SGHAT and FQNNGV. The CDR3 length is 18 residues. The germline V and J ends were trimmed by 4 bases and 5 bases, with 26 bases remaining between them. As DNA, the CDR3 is TGTGCCAGCAGCTCTCTCCTCCAAGAACGAGGGGGGCTATATGGCTACACCTTC. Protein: CASSSLLQERGGLYGYTF.

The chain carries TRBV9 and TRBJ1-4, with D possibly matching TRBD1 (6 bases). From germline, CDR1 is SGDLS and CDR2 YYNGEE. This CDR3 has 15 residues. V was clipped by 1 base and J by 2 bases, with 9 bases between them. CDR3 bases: TGTGCCAGCAGCGTAAGGGGGGGTACTAATGAAAAACTGTTTTTT. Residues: CASSVRGGTNEKLFF.

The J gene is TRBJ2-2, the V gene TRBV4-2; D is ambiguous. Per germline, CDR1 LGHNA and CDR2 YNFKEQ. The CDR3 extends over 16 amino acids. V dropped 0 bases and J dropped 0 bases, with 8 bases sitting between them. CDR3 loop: CASSQDRAANTGELFF. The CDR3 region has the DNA TGTGCCAGCAGCCAAGATCGGGCAGCGAACACCGGGGAGCTGTTTTTT.

CDR3 loop: CASSLTRRDQPQHF. CDR3 DNA sequence: TGTGCCAGCAGCCTGACACGGCGTGACCAGCCCCAGCATTTT. This sequence joins TRBV7-2 and TRBJ1-5; D gene unclear. This CDR3 spans 14 amino acids. V shed 5 bases and J shed 7 bases, with 15 bases lying between them. Germline CDR1 and CDR2: SGHTA and FQGNSA.

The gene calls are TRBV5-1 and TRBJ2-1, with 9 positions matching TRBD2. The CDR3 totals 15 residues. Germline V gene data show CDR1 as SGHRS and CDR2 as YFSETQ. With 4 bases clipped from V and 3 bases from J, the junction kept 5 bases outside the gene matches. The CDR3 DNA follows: TGCGCCAGCAGCGCCTTAGCGGGAGTCTACAATGAGCAGTTCTTC. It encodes CASSALAGVYNEQFF. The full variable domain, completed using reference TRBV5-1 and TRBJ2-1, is KAGVTQTPRYLIKTRGQQVTLSCSPISGHRSVSWYQQTPGQGLQFLFEYFSETQRNKGNFPGRFSGRQFSNSRSEMNVSTLELGDSALYLCASSALAGVYNEQFFGPGTRLTVL.

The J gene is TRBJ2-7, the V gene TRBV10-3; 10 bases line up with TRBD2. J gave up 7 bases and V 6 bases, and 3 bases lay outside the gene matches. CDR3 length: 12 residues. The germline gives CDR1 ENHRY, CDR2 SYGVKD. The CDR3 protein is CAIRGGLAEQYF. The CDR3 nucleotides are TGTGCCATCAGAGGGGGACTAGCGGAGCAGTACTTC.

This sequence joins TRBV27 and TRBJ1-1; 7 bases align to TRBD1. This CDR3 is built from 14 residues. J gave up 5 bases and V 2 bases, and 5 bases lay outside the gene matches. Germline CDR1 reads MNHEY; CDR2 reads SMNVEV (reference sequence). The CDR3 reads CASSLGSGGTEAFF. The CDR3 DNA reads TGTGCCAGCAGTTTAGGGTCAGGGGGGACTGAAGCTTTCTTT.

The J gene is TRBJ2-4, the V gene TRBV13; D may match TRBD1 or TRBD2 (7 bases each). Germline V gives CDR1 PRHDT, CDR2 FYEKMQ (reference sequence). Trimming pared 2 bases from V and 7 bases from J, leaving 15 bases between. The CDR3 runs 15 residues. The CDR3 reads CASSLSSGGANIQYF. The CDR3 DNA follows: TGTGCCAGCAGCTTATCGTCAGGGGGGGCGAACATTCAGTACTTC.